Described below is a single TCR beta chain sequence and its context. The data stem from a study of technical replicates of blood from several donors. TCRdb's copy holds only in-frame clones and misses some; the assay was immunoSEQ multiplex PCR. This table holds 50,000 to 70,000 clones, around 93% found once. The V end was cut by 5 bases, the J end by 1 base, with 11 bases between. The CDR3 runs 14 residues. Per the germline V gene, CDR1 is SGHTA and CDR2 is FQGNSA. The origin of this receptor is a human donor in good health. Some clones in this sample may be carry-over from other donors' samples. The V call is TRBV7-2, the J call TRBJ1-2; possibly TRBD1 for D (5 bases). Sequencing was done on a sample of PBMCs. The CDR3: CASSAGRRNYGYTF. CDR3 coding DNA: TGTGCCAGCAGCGCGGGGCGACGTAACTATGGCTACACCTTC.